A single sample gave rise to the 19 T cell receptor beta chains below, sequenced in a study of shared clonotypes between healthy human individuals. Profiled with immunoSEQ multiplex PCR; TCRdb holds only in-frame clones, not every one. The profile shows 2 million or so clones, about 94% of them singletons. CD45RO-negative, CCR7-selected cells formed the naive CD8 fraction, which excluded terminally differentiated effector memory CD45RA+ cells. Sequencing was done on a sample of naive CD8+ T cells sorted from blood. The receptors stem from a man aged 18 to 30 in good health.

The chain employs TRBV4-3 and TRBJ2-2; unclear D gene. The CDR3 is 20 residues long. Deletions cut 0 bases from V and 0 bases from J, with 20 bases between. Per germline, CDR1 LGHNA and CDR2 YSLEER. The chain's CDR3 is CASSQDVQLHYLTNTGELFF. The DNA of the CDR3 is TGCGCCAGCAGCCAAGATGTTCAGCTGCACTACCTGACGAACACCGGGGAGCTGTTTTTT.

Note on this clone: Other DNA sequences in the sample encode the same CDR3. As DNA, the CDR3 is TGTGCCAGCAGCTTAGGGGGTGGCAATCAGCCCCAGCATTTT. Translated, it gives CASSLGGGNQPQHF. The chain links TRBV11-2 to TRBJ1-5; D call uncertain. This CDR3 contains 14 residues. Germline V gene lookup returns CDR1 SGHAT and CDR2 FQNNGV. V lost 1 base and J lost 2, with 6 bases in between.

This clone was seen just once. This same CDR3 is encoded by further DNA sequences in the sample. V usage is TRBV6-5 and J usage is TRBJ1-2; no clear D. V was pared by 1 base and J by 5 bases, with 2 bases between. The CDR3 sequence is 11 residues long. Looked up from germline, CDR1 is MNHEY and CDR2 is SVGAGI. The CDR3 coding sequence is TGTGCCAGCAGTTACTTATATGGCTACACCTTC. It translates to CASSYLYGYTF.

The chain uses TRBV27 and TRBJ1-2; 8 positions match TRBD1. V was pared by 0 bases and J by 3 bases, with 3 bases of the junction left unmatched. In germline, CDR1 is MNHEY, CDR2 SMNVEV (reference sequence). This CDR3 is built from 15 residues. The CDR3 DNA reads as TGTGCCAGCAGTTTATCGGGACAGGTCTACTATGGCTACACCTTC. This encodes CASSLSGQVYYGYTF.

V gene TRBV27 combines with J gene TRBJ1-5; no clear D. V dropped 5 bases and J dropped 2 bases, with 10 bases sitting between them. Germline-derived CDR1 and CDR2 are MNHEY and SMNVEV (reference sequence). The CDR3 has 14 residues. This chain's CDR3 is CASSRIGGNQPQHF. In DNA, the CDR3 is TGTGCCAGCAGTCGAATTGGGGGCAATCAGCCCCAGCATTTT.

This clone has just one count. CDR3 sequence (DNA): TGTGCCAGCAGTGGACGAGGAGGGGGAACTGAAGCTTTCTTT. It yields the protein CASSGRGGGTEAFF. The chain uses TRBV6-1 and TRBJ1-1, with D maybe TRBD1 (6 bases). V was clipped by 4 bases and J by 5 bases, with 14 bases between them. The germline CDR1 and CDR2 sequences are MNHNS and SASEGT. The CDR3 is made up of 14 amino acids.

This chain uses TRBV13 with TRBJ2-2; 12 bases line up with TRBD2. The V gene end was trimmed by 4 bases and the J gene end by 3 bases; junction bases not matched to a gene: 3. The germline CDR1 and CDR2 sequences are PRHDT and FYEKMQ (reference sequence). CDR3 size: 16 residues. The CDR3 DNA sequence: TGTGCCAGCAGCTCGGGACTAGCGGGTCACACCGGGGAGCTGTTTTTT. This encodes CASSSGLAGHTGELFF. Full variable domain (missing parts from reference TRBV13 and TRBJ2-2): AAGVIQSPRHLIKEKRETATLKCYPIPRHDTVYWYQQGPGQDPQFLISFYEKMQSDKGSIPDRFSAQQFSDYHSELNMSSLELGDSALYFCASSSGLAGHTGELFFGEGSRLTVL.

This clone has a single count. This chain joins TRBV6-1 and TRBJ1-5, with TRBD1 as a possible D gene (6 bases). Germline CDR1 reads MNHNS; CDR2 reads SASEGT. V was clipped by 3 bases and J by 0 bases, with 12 bases between them. The CDR3 extends over 16 amino acids. The CDR3 is CASSDLTGYSNQPQHF. CDR3 DNA: TGTGCCAGCAGTGATCTGACAGGATATAGCAATCAGCCCCAGCATTTT.

CDR3 DNA sequence: TGTGCCAGCAGCTTTAGACAGGGCCGGAACACCGGGGAGCTGTTTTTT. Translating gives CASSFRQGRNTGELFF. The chain has TRBV11-2 and TRBJ2-2, with 7 bases identical to TRBD1. The CDR3 covers 16 residues. Germline assignment: CDR1 SGHAT and CDR2 FQNNGV. V dropped 3 bases and J dropped 1; count of bases not matched to a gene: 5.

The rearrangement joins TRBV13 to TRBJ1-1; TRBD1 is a possible D gene (6 bases). This CDR3 has 13 amino acids. Germline V gene data show CDR1 as PRHDT and CDR2 as FYEKMQ (reference sequence). Trimming shortened V by 6 bases and J by 5 bases, and 13 bases separated the two germline ends. The CDR3 nucleotides read TGTGCCAGCAGTGGGGGGCATGGAACTGAAGCTTTCTTT. Translation: CASSGGHGTEAFF.

V gene TRBV4-1 combines with J gene TRBJ2-3; 8 bases agree with TRBD1. V trimming: 4 bases; J trimming: 4 bases; junction bases outside the gene matches: 28. CDR1 and CDR2 (germline): MGHRA, YSYEKL. This CDR3 has 22 amino acids. Here the CDR3 reads CASSPNPSGGRGLLAGADTQYF. In DNA, the CDR3 is TGCGCCAGCAGCCCCAACCCCTCAGGGGGCAGGGGGCTTTTGGCCGGGGCAGATACGCAGTATTTT.

To note about this clone: At the DNA level, this CDR3 is encoded by other sequences in the same sample as well. The CDR3 loop reads CASRKAATSSGANVLTF. The CDR3 region has the DNA TGTGCCAGCAGAAAGGCGGCTACATCCTCTGGGGCCAACGTCCTGACTTTC. V and J are TRBV21-1 and TRBJ2-6; TRBD2 reflects the table's D call only, with no check against the DNA. TRBV21-1 is an annotated pseudogene. This CDR3 is built from 17 residues.

This chain joins TRBV19 and TRBJ2-5; D may be TRBD2 (6 bases). Trimming removed 7 bases at V and 3 bases at J, with 12 bases between. Germline assignment: CDR1 LNHDA and CDR2 SQIVND (reference sequence). This CDR3 contains 13 residues. The CDR3 spells CASNERVEETQYF. In DNA form, the CDR3 reads TGTGCCAGTAACGAGCGGGTAGAAGAGACCCAGTACTTC.

The rearrangement joins TRBV28 to TRBJ1-1, with D possibly TRBD1 on 6 matching bases. Germline V gene sequence: CDR1 MDHEN, CDR2 SYDVKM. V was clipped by 5 bases and J by 2 bases, with 15 bases between them. The CDR3 runs 15 residues. The CDR3, as DNA: TGTGCCAGCAGTCCTCGGACAGTAGGAAACACTGAAGCTTTCTTT. Amino acids: CASSPRTVGNTEAFF.

In this sample, this clone turned up once. J is TRBJ2-7 and V is TRBV7-9; D may be TRBD1 or TRBD2 (5 bases each). The CDR3 contains 15 residues. Germline V CDR1 and CDR2: SEHNR, FQNEAQ (reference sequence). Trimming left V 5 bases short and J 2 bases short, with 16 bases between. The chain's CDR3 is CASSPRDGPTYEQYF. CDR3 coding DNA: TGTGCCAGCAGCCCTCGGGACGGACCGACCTACGAGCAGTACTTC. Combining the CDR3 with reference TRBV7-9 and TRBJ2-7 gives the whole variable domain DTGVSQNPRHKITKRGQNVTFRCDPISEHNRLYWYRQTLGQGPEFLTYFQNEAQLEKSRLLSDRFSAERPKGSFSTLEIQRTEQGDSAMYLCASSPRDGPTYEQYFGPGTRLTVT.

The chain joins TRBV10-1 to TRBJ1-1, with D possibly being TRBD1 (5 bases). Germline CDR1 reads WNHNN; CDR2 reads SYGVQD (reference sequence). V gave up 7 bases and J gave up 2 bases, with 11 bases separating them. The CDR3 is 13 residues long. CDR3 residues: CASNEGLNTEAFF. Here the CDR3 DNA reads TGCGCCAGCAACGAGGGGCTTAACACTGAAGCTTTCTTT.

The chain couples TRBV30 to TRBJ1-2; D is uncertain. The CDR3 runs to 15 residues. The V gene lost 0 bases and the J gene lost 0 bases, with 11 bases spanning the gap. The V gene's germline CDR1 is GTSNPN and CDR2 SVGIG (reference sequence). The CDR3 sequence is CAWSVARITNYGYTF. The DNA of the CDR3 is TGTGCCTGGAGTGTAGCGAGGATTACTAACTATGGCTACACCTTC.

This clone has a single count. The V call is TRBV18, the J call TRBJ2-7, with TRBD2 matching over 8 bases. Trimming removed 3 bases from V and 0 bases from J; junction bases left unmatched: 7. CDR1 and CDR2 (germline): KGHSH, LQKENI. The CDR3 extends over 16 amino acids. CDR3 loop: CASSPLLADSSYEQYF. The CDR3 nucleotides read TGTGCCAGCTCACCTTTACTAGCGGATAGCTCCTACGAGCAGTACTTC.

This clone was seen only once. The CDR3 sequence is CTLTGRVHEQYF. The CDR3 DNA follows: TGCACTCTCACAGGGAGGGTACACGAGCAGTACTTC. V usage is TRBV1 and J usage is TRBJ2-7; TRBD2, the table's D call, was not compared with the DNA. TRBV1 is shown as a pseudogene. This CDR3 region has 12 residues.